Included here is one TCR beta chain sequence, with context. The CDR3 covers 18 residues. Germline loops: CDR1 SGHDN, CDR2 FVKESK. The germline V and J ends were trimmed by 2 bases and 9 bases, with 28 bases remaining between them. Clones were sequenced by immunoSEQ multiplex PCR, and TCRdb holds only the in-frame ones, with some missing. The table lists about 65,000 clones, over 80% of them singletons. The data stem from a study of T cell changes during pregnancy in multiple sclerosis. The source is a female donor in good health, enrolled as a control in a pregnancy study. The chain uses TRBV14 and TRBJ1-1, with TRBD1 as a possible D gene (6 bases). This material consisted of CD8+ T cells from peripheral blood mononuclear cells, taken in the third trimester of pregnancy. This CDR3 is CASSQTSTAGAQQFKAFF. CDR3 in DNA: TGTGCCAGCAGCCAAACATCCACGGCAGGGGCCCAGCAGTTTAAAGCTTTCTTT.